The subject of this entry is one T cell receptor (beta chain). The specificity of this receptor is unknown. The instrument was an Illumina HiSeq 2000. TCR beta cDNA libraries were made by 5'RACE template switching that added a universal primer site and unique molecular identifiers. Synthesis of cDNA was primed from the TCR beta constant segment and was followed by two consecutive PCR amplification steps. The authors' pipeline ran thus. MIGEC handled demultiplexing of the reads and grouping by UMI, while MiTCR was used to assemble and quantify clonotypes. To exclude erroneous sequences, any TCR cDNA sequence not supported by at least two reads was discarded. The tcR package was used for downstream repertoire analysis, with clonotypes matched between fractions based on CDR3 nucleotide sequence plus V segment. VDJmatch was used to annotate antigen specificity against VDJdb, with one amino acid substitution in CDR3 permitted. Following TCRdb reprocessing, every CDR3 protein sequence forms one entry, and DNA is not provided. These V and J calls are TCRdb output, not the study's own analysis. Per the sample table, the count is a few hundred thousand distinct CDR3 sequences. The top ten constitute about 0.4% of the sample.

HCMV-specific IgG was detected in serum with a commercial ELISA kit to determine HCMV serostatus. Peripheral blood mononuclear cells were isolated from blood by Ficoll density gradient centrifugation. The CDR3, cysteine through phenylalanine, is 14 amino acids long. Nucleotide data are not available. Per the germline V gene, SGHTA is the CDR1 and FQGNSA is the CDR2. These data are taken from a study of T cells expressing NK-cell markers (dated by TCRdb to about 2020). Describing the broader study: Three sorted T-cell subsets (CD3+CD56+NKG2C+, CD3+CD56+NKG2C- and CD3+CD56-NKG2C+) from fewer than 10 donors had their TCR beta-chain repertoires profiled. Of the eight sequenced donors, seven were found to be HCMV-seropositive and one was found to be HCMV-seronegative. The eight sequenced donors were randomly selected healthy volunteers, three men and five women. The libraries were sequenced on Illumina HiSeq 2000/2500, MiSeq or NextSeq, producing 2 x 150 bp reads.

The paper as a whole reports these results and caveats: Whether the expanded NKG2C-expressing T cell clones were specific for HCMV antigens was left unclear. Those dominant clonotypes were again the most abundant among CD3+CD56-NKG2C+ cells in a handful of donors, at about 25-60.1%. In five to seven donors, the dominant CD3+CD56+NKG2C+ clonotypes were found to rank among the top 10 CD8+ clonotypes and to make up roughly 1.0-7.5% of CD8+ T cells.

Source material: blood T cells: a sorted CD56 or NKG2C T cell subset, CD4+ or CD8+ T cells, or bulk PBMC T cells (not recorded which). The sequence links TRBV7-2 to TRBJ2-3; absent DNA, TCRdb's TRBD1 call cannot be checked. This TCR came from a man in his late teens or twenties in good health. Donor details come from another sample of the same person, matched by shared clones. CDR3 sequence: CASSLGQEGDTQYF.